This TCR beta chain was captured in a study of blood T cell repertoires in COVID-19. In the study overall: The United States, Italy and Spain were the sources of the acute and convalescent COVID-19 samples.

Seattle cases were enrolled at active infection and followed longitudinally. In the source study's methods: Scientists estimated how many nucleated cells there were by amplifying reference gene primers. TCRdb's copy holds only in-frame clones and misses some; the assay was immunoSEQ multiplex PCR. That table gives V, J and clone size, and the DNA gave D and trimming. There are around 370,000 clones in the sample; 80% to 90% occur only once, and about 6.3% lies in the top ten. The CDR3 extends over 15 amino acids. Trimming removed 6 bases from V and 3 bases from J; junction bases left unmatched: 8. Germline-derived CDR1 and CDR2 are LGHDT and YNNKEL (reference sequence).

The receptor was derived from a woman in her fifties or sixties with COVID-19, enrolled during active disease. The V and J genes are TRBV3-1 (or the pseudogene TRBV3-2) and TRBJ2-1; 7 bases align to TRBD2. Sequencing used peripheral blood. The CDR3 DNA sequence: TGTGCCAGCAGAGGCTGGGGGGAGGGCTACAATGAGCAGTTCTTC. This sequence encodes CASRGWGEGYNEQFF.